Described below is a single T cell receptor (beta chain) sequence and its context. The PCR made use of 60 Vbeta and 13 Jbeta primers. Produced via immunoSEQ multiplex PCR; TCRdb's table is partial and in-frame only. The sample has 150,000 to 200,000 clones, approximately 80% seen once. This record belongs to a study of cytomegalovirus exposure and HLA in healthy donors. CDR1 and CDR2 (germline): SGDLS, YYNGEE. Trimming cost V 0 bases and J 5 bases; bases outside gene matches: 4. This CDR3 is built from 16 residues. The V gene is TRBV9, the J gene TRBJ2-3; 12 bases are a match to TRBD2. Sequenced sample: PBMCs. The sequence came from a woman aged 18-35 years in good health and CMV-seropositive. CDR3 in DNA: TGTGCCAGCAGCGTAGTTCTAGCGGGGGGGTTAGATACGCAGTATTTT. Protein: CASSVVLAGGLDTQYF.